This T cell receptor (beta chain) was sequenced in a study of memory CD4+ T cells and cytomegalovirus serostatus. The CDR3 loop spans 15 amino acids. Looked up from germline, CDR1 is SGHTA and CDR2 is FQGNSA. Trimming left V 5 bases short and J 2 bases short, with 14 bases between. The sort gate was single viable CD3+CD4+CD8-CD45RO+ cells for memory CD4+ T cells. Profiling relied on immunoSEQ multiplex PCR, and the TCRdb table lists in-frame clones only, not all of them. The table has about 41,000 clones, 60% to 85% seen once. The TCR was taken from an adult in good health and CMV-seronegative. This chain uses TRBV7-2 with TRBJ2-3; D gene uncertain. The specimen was memory CD4+ T cells from blood. The CDR3 bases are TGTGCCAGCAGCCCCTTGCCCCCCCCCACAGATACGCAGTATTTT. Its protein is CASSPLPPPTDTQYF.